The 12 T cell receptor beta chains below all came from one sample that was sequenced in a study of lymphopenia after photon versus proton radiotherapy. The repertoire was sequenced with immunoSEQ multiplex PCR; TCRdb's copy has only in-frame clones and lacks some. The table lists 50,000 or so clones, roughly nine tenths of them singletons. This sample comprised peripheral blood, obtained from a patient treated with photon-based radiotherapy. These receptors were obtained from a woman aged 35 to 49 with cholangiocarcinoma.

V is TRBV30 and J is TRBJ1-5; no clear D gene. This CDR3 has 15 amino acids. V dropped 3 bases and J dropped 2 bases, with 14 bases sitting between them. Germline V lookup: CDR1 GTSNPN, CDR2 SVGIG (reference sequence). The CDR3 spells CAWSVGPQGNQPQHF. DNA for the CDR3: TGTGCCTGGAGCGTAGGACCGCAAGGCAATCAGCCCCAGCATTTT.

The chain couples TRBV11-3 to TRBJ2-1; 11 bases align to TRBD2. The V and J ends lost 4 bases and 4 bases, in that order; junction bases with no gene match: 3. The CDR3 loop spans 15 amino acids. Per germline, CDR1 SGHNT and CDR2 YENEEA. The CDR3 nucleotides read TGTGCCAGCAGCTCCACTAGCGGGAGATACAATGAGCAGTTCTTC. Protein: CASSSTSGRYNEQFF.

J is TRBJ1-6 and V is TRBV13, with TRBD1 matching 8 bases. Germline CDR1 is PRHDT and CDR2 is FYEKMQ (reference sequence). The trim removed 0 bases at V and 7 bases at J, leaving 8 bases unmatched. This CDR3 region has 17 residues. The CDR3 sequence: CASSLGRDRGWNSPLHF. The CDR3 DNA reads TGTGCCAGCAGCTTAGGGCGCGACAGGGGATGGAATTCACCCCTCCACTTT. The variable domain in full, completed from reference TRBV13 and TRBJ1-6, reads AAGVIQSPRHLIKEKRETATLKCYPIPRHDTVYWYQQGPGQDPQFLISFYEKMQSDKGSIPDRFSAQQFSDYHSELNMSSLELGDSALYFCASSLGRDRGWNSPLHFGNGTRLTVT.

The V call is TRBV9, the J call TRBJ2-2, with D tentatively TRBD2 (6 bases). Trimming pared 5 bases from V and 7 bases from J, leaving 6 bases between. Germline CDR1 reads SGDLS; CDR2 reads YYNGEE. The CDR3 runs to 11 residues. The CDR3 reads CASRGGGELFF. For the CDR3, the DNA is TGTGCCAGCAGGGGAGGCGGGGAGCTGTTTTTT.

This chain connects TRBV7-8 to TRBJ1-2, with D perhaps TRBD1 (5 bases). Trimming stripped 3 bases from V and 8 bases from J, with 19 bases between. Germline CDR1 is SGHVS and CDR2 is FQNEAQ. The CDR3 extends over 15 amino acids. The CDR3 DNA follows: TGTGCCAGCAGCTTTACCATGGCCCCCGGGGACGGCTACACCTTC. Translated: CASSFTMAPGDGYTF.

The chain carries TRBV30 and TRBJ1-2, with a tentative D call TRBD1 (6 bases). V was clipped by 1 base and J by 5 bases, with 17 bases between them. The CDR3 is 15 residues long. Germline lookup yields CDR1 GTSNPN and CDR2 SVGIG (reference sequence). The CDR3, as DNA: TGTGCCTGGAGTGGTGACAGGTTTGGTGGGTATGGCTACACCTTC. Its translation is CAWSGDRFGGYGYTF.

The rearrangement uses TRBV5-4 and TRBJ2-1; 13 bases are shared with TRBD2. The ends lost 4 bases at V and 0 bases at J; junction bases unmatched: 10. CDR1 and CDR2 (germline): SGHNT, YYREEE (reference sequence). CDR3 size: 19 residues. For the CDR3, the DNA is TGTGCCAGCAGCCGAGAGGGACTAGCGGGATCCAGCTCCTACAATGAGCAGTTCTTC. Its translation: CASSREGLAGSSSYNEQFF. Full variable domain (rest looked up from reference TRBV5-4 and TRBJ2-1): ETGVTQSPTHLIKTRGQQVTLRCSSQSGHNTVSWYQQALGQGPQFIFQYYREEENGRGNFPPRFSGLQFPNYSSELNVNALELDDSALYLCASSREGLAGSSSYNEQFFGPGTRLTVL.

The rearrangement joins TRBV5-4 to TRBJ1-2; D possibly corresponds to TRBD1 (5 bases). Trimming left V 1 base short and J 4 bases short, with 14 bases between. This CDR3 is built from 15 residues. CDR1 is SGHNT, CDR2 YYREEE, per germline (reference sequence). The CDR3 bases are TGTGCCAGCAGCTTGAAGAGGGGCCCCAGCTATGGCTACACCTTC. Amino acid sequence: CASSLKRGPSYGYTF. Drawing the rest from reference TRBV5-4 and TRBJ1-2, the complete variable domain is ETGVTQSPTHLIKTRGQQVTLRCSSQSGHNTVSWYQQALGQGPQFIFQYYREEENGRGNFPPRFSGLQFPNYSSELNVNALELDDSALYLCASSLKRGPSYGYTFGSGTRLTVV.

The V call is TRBV6-5, the J call TRBJ1-5; possibly TRBD1 for D (5 bases). The V gene's germline CDR1 is MNHEY and CDR2 SVGAGI. V lost 6 bases to trimming and J lost 7 bases, with 13 bases between them. The CDR3 runs to 13 residues. The chain's CDR3 is CASSLSGGQPQHF. The CDR3 coding sequence is TGTGCCAGCAGCCTCTCCGGGGGGCAGCCCCAGCATTTT.

In its sample, this clone was seen a few times. The rearrangement uses TRBV27 and TRBJ1-6; TRBD1 might be the D (6 bases). Germline assignment: CDR1 MNHEY and CDR2 SMNVEV (reference sequence). The CDR3 length is 13 residues. Deletions cut 10 bases from V and 4 bases from J, with 11 bases between. The CDR3 sequence: CATQGLYNSPLHF. DNA of the CDR3: TGTGCCACCCAGGGGTTGTATAATTCACCCCTCCACTTT.

The rearrangement links TRBV30 to TRBJ1-6; D is undetermined. The V end lost 4 bases, the J end lost 8 bases, and 15 bases lay between the germline ends. The CDR3 sequence is 14 residues long. Germline lookup yields CDR1 GTSNPN and CDR2 SVGIG (reference sequence). The CDR3 sequence is CAWNLPRGDSPLHF. The CDR3 coding sequence is TGTGCCTGGAACCTGCCCCGCGGGGATTCACCCCTCCACTTT.

The chain combines TRBV7-6 with TRBJ2-1; D is perhaps TRBD1 (5 bases). V was pared by 5 bases and J by 9 bases, with 11 bases between. Looked up from germline, CDR1 is SGHVS and CDR2 is FNYEAQ. The CDR3 loop spans 12 amino acids. CDR3 region: CASSHARGEQFF. The CDR3 nucleotides read TGTGCCAGCAGCCACGCTAGGGGTGAGCAGTTCTTC. Full variable domain (outside the CDR3, taken from reference TRBV7-6 and TRBJ2-1): GAGVSQSPRYKVTKRGQDVALRCDPISGHVSLYWYRQALGQGPEFLTYFNYEAQQDKSGLPNDRFSAERPEGSISTLTIQRTEQRDSAMYRCASSHARGEQFFGPGTRLTVL.